This TCR beta chain was observed in a study of response to subunit inactivated influenza vaccine. TCRdb independently ran MiXCR on the RT-PCR reads; one entry per CDR3 protein. The sample holds about 480,000 distinct CDR3 sequences, 25% seen once. A word on this clonotype: What it recognizes is unknown.

Study findings and constraints: With each seasonal influenza vaccination, the authors suggested, few new T cells are recruited.

Per germline, CDR1 SQVTM and CDR2 ANQGSEA. The CDR3 is 11 residues long. V was shortened by 2 bases and J by 14 bases, with 13 bases between the two germline ends. This chain connects TRBV29-1 to TRBJ2-1, with D tentatively TRBD2 (6 bases). Sequenced material: CD4+ T cells sorted from PBMCs, taken roughly 5 days after vaccination. This receptor was obtained from a man aged 50 or older who received an inactivated influenza vaccine. The CDR3 DNA sequence: TGCAGCGTTGAAATCGGGAGTAGGAAGTTCTTC. Its protein product is CSVEIGSRKFF.